This TCR beta chain stems from a study of T cells in Graves' hyperthyroidism and ophthalmopathy (dated by TCRdb to about 2019). Describing the broader study: Peripheral blood was collected at initial diagnosis, before any treatment. A discovery cohort of about a hundred patients, about 43 with Graves' ophthalmopathy and about 58 with stable Graves' hyperthyroidism, was used to find distinguishing TCR V-J signatures. Whether ophthalmopathy could be predicted prospectively was tested in an independent validation cohort made up of about 18 hyperthyroidism patients plus 17 patients who later progressed to ophthalmopathy. The approximately 100 discovery patients were divided at random into training and test sets in a 7:3 ratio. The study also compared thyroid tissue and blood T-cell repertoires from a handful of Graves' hyperthyroidism patients. After sampling, hyperthyroidism patients received methimazole starting at 30 mg daily, and ophthalmopathy patients received high-dose intravenous methylprednisolone. The paper reports TCR Vbeta CDR3 sequencing of roughly 140 peripheral blood samples: around 45 ophthalmopathy, roughly 80 hyperthyroidism and around 17 progressor patients. On the study overall, not on this receptor specifically: During validation, the model predicted progression to ophthalmopathy a median of roughly 7.1 months ahead of onset, with 60% to 71% sensitivity and more than 72% specificity. In cross-validation, a model built on a 13 V-J signature told ophthalmopathy apart from stable hyperthyroidism with 85% to 90% sensitivity and around 81% specificity, and in testing the same model reached 80%/75%. Sample size was not statistically predetermined, and blinding of investigators to group allocation was not performed. Blood samples also contained most of the expanded thyroid clonotypes (frequency above 0.001), which suggests that blood repertoires may reflect thyroid immune responses.

Ophthalmopathy patients had moderately to severely active disease, with a Clinical Activity Score of 3 or more, a NOSPECS grade of 4 or more, and a disease duration of less than 3 months. Exclusion was applied to patients with uncontrolled infections, other autoimmune diseases, pregnancy or lactation. Clinical symptoms, serum thyroxine and TRAb, thyroid ultrasound, and orbital computed tomography formed the basis for the diagnoses. PBMCs were isolated from approximately 10 ml of fresh peripheral blood by Ficoll-Paque density gradient centrifugation. Total RNA was extracted using Trizol reagent, and RNA quality was assessed on an Agilent 2100 Bioanalyzer. This clonotype has a count of ten or more. This receptor's antigen is unknown. No base-level quality is on record; no much larger clone is a single base apart. V was cut back by 7 bases and J by 7 bases, leaving a gap of 16 bases between them. According to the germline V gene (reference sequence), CDR1 reads GTSNPN and CDR2 reads SVGIG. Reading from cysteine to phenylalanine, the CDR3 counts 12 amino acids. Just the 36-base CDR3 DNA is kept, in frame starting at base 1.

The TCR beta CDR3 regions were amplified from the RNA transcripts. The TCR CDR3 was subjected to a first round of RT-PCR using the HTBI primer set and the Qiagen OneStep RT-PCR kit. The libraries were constructed in a second round of multiplex PCR and then size-selected and purified. Sequencing of the libraries was done on an Illumina HiSeq2000 using paired-end 100 bp reads. For the original study's pipeline: SOAPnuke was used to process the raw data, removing reads that contained adapters or uncalled bases, had a mean Phred below 15, or lacked an exact match to the constant primer or identifier. High-quality paired reads were merged with COPE v1.2.5, and unique nucleotide sequences were defined as clonotypes. Clonotypes were aligned to IMGT TRBV, TRBD and TRBJ reference segments using MiTCR v1.1. Analysis was restricted to V-J combinations with a frequency above 0.0001, which covered 99.2% of repertoires. The TCS score was defined as the ratio of F50 (clonal expansion) to E x V (chaos), calculated using BLOSUM62-based TCRdist between CDR3 peptides within each V-J. Welch's t-statistics and random forest reduced fewer than 550 V-J features to roughly 13, which were used in a naive Bayes classifier (R e1071). TCRdb reanalyzed the raw reads on its own, using fastp at Q25 for trimming and MiXCR for clone calling, and kept in-frame beta chains. Every distinct CDR3 protein forms one entry, paired with its most common genes and DNA. The V and J calls here are based on TCRdb, not the publication. This sample comprises 330,000 or so distinct CDR3 sequences, around a sixth of them detected only once. In total, the top ten clones hold roughly a sixth of the sample.

The specimen sequenced was blood. This clonotype was obtained from a middle-aged woman with Graves' ophthalmopathy. The rearrangement joined TRBV30 to TRBJ1-1; a weak D assignment points to TRBD1 (6 bases agree). The DNA is as follows: TGTGCCTTTACCCGAGGGGGTGTTGAAGCTTTCTTT. Its product reads: CAFTRGGVEAFF.